This TCR beta chain was recovered during a study of blood T cell repertoires in COVID-19. At the level of the study: Whether acute or convalescent, the COVID-19 samples came from the United States, Italy and Spain.

Using immunoSEQ multiplex PCR, the repertoire was profiled, and TCRdb retains in-frame clones only, with some absent. Among a few hundred thousand clones listed, around nine tenths were seen once. Trimming left V 6 bases short and J 5 bases short, with 10 bases between. This CDR3 region has 12 residues. Study members were between about 18 and 100 years old and lived in 24 US regions. The source of this sequence is a woman between 18 and 29 years old who had been exposed to COVID-19. Sequences were obtained from PBMCs or T cells enriched from blood (not recorded which). The chain employs TRBV23-1 and TRBJ1-2; D is possibly TRBD1 (5 bases). TRBV23-1 is an open reading frame, and its role is uncertain. The CDR3 region is CASSQGNYGYTF. For the CDR3, the DNA is TGCGCCAGCAGCCAGGGTAATTATGGCTACACCTTC.